The present entry profiles one TCR beta chain with its context. The sample comes from a study of shared T cell receptors in the human thymus. Profiled with immunoSEQ multiplex PCR; TCRdb holds only in-frame clones, not every one. Seen here are just under 550,000 clones, 75% to 85% observed once, and the top ten hold about 0.012%. CDR1 and CDR2 (germline): MRHNA, SNTAGT. CDR3 length: 20 amino acids. V shed 2 bases and J 0 bases; nucleotides not matched to a gene: 9. The same data also contributed to another study, on human thymus T cells. As reported in that work: Samples came from healthy Finnish infants during open corrective cardiac surgery. Thymus pieces cut out during corrective heart surgery were the tissue that was used. Repertoires from thymus and blood appeared to show biased V and J gene usage. Thymic repertoires of unrelated individuals were reported in related research to overlap highly.

V gene TRBV6-4 combines with J gene TRBJ2-1; 14 bases fit TRBD2. Specimen: thymocytes. The sequence derives from a boy under three years old with a congenital heart defect. In DNA, the CDR3 is TGTGCCAGCAGTGACCCCGGGACTAGCGGGAGCCTTAGCTCCTACAATGAGCAGTTCTTC. The encoded protein is CASSDPGTSGSLSSYNEQFF.